This is a list of T cell receptor beta chains from one sample in a study of CD8+ T cells in alopecia areata. Generated by immunoSEQ multiplex PCR, the TCRdb table keeps only in-frame clones and is missing some. Here the sample spans more than 130,000 clones, approximately 80% being singletons. Sequenced material: CD8+ T cells sorted from blood, taken at week 4, from a patient treated with tofacitinib. Every receptor here comes from a human donor with alopecia areata. The CDR3 runs from the conserved cysteine through the conserved F or W. A D gene is named only where the DNA matches it firmly. Rows give clone size only sometimes, using once, few, many, or a class for an expanded clone.

.,.,TRBV6-5,TRBJ2-3,CASSFNQGDTQYF,TGTGCCAGCAGCTTTAATCAGGGAGATACGCAGTATTTT
TRBD2,once,TRBV27,TRBJ2-1,CASTPGTSVWDEQFF,TGTGCCAGCACGCCGGGGACTAGCGTGTGGGATGAGCAGTTCTTC
TRBD2,.,TRBV2,TRBJ2-3,CASSEGVAGGTDTQYF,TGTGCCAGCAGTGAGGGCGTGGCGGGGGGAACAGATACGCAGTATTTT
.,.,TRBV11-2,TRBJ2-1,CASSLVTDFPNNEQFF,TGTGCCAGCAGCTTAGTTACCGACTTCCCAAACAATGAGCAGTTCTTC
.,.,TRBV4-2,TRBJ2-3,CASSPRSAVGTDTQYF,TGTGCCAGCAGCCCAAGGTCGGCGGTCGGCACAGATACGCAGTATTTT
.,.,TRBV6-5,TRBJ2-7,CAITRGNYAEQYF,TGTGCCATTACGAGGGGAAACTACGCAGAGCAGTACTTC
TRBD1,once,TRBV25-1,TRBJ2-5,CASSARQDRAETQYF,TGTGCCAGCAGTGCGCGTCAAGACAGGGCGGAGACCCAGTACTTC
TRBD2,.,TRBV5-4,TRBJ2-3,CASSLLAGPDTQYF,TGTGCCAGCAGCTTACTAGCGGGGCCAGATACGCAGTATTTT
.,.,TRBV29-1,TRBJ2-2,CSVSGHTGELFF,TGCAGCGTTTCGGGACACACCGGGGAGCTGTTTTTT
TRBD1,.,TRBV29-1,TRBJ1-2,CSVEGQGRGYTF,TGCAGCGTTGAGGGACAGGGTCGTGGCTACACCTTC
.,.,TRBV5-1,TRBJ2-5,CASSLNTGSETQYF,TGCGCCAGCAGCTTGAATACGGGGTCGGAGACCCAGTACTTC
.,.,TRBV19,TRBJ2-7,CASLPRTGGEQYF,TGTGCCAGCCTCCCCCGGACGGGTGGCGAGCAGTACTTC
.,.,TRBV9,TRBJ1-1,CASSVYLVSEAFF,TGTGCCAGCAGCGTATATTTGGTCAGTGAAGCTTTCTTT
TRBD2,few,TRBV4-1,TRBJ2-1,CASSLTPSGYNEQFF,TGCGCCAGCAGCCTAACCCCTAGCGGGTACAATGAGCAGTTCTTC
TRBD1,.,TRBV5-4,TRBJ2-6,CASSLIPGQGFGANVLTF,TGTGCCAGCAGCTTGATTCCGGGACAGGGTTTTGGGGCCAACGTCCTGACTTTC
TRBD1,.,TRBV19,TRBJ2-2,CASSIYRGAYTGELFF,TGTGCCAGTAGTATTTACAGGGGCGCCTACACCGGGGAGCTGTTTTTT
TRBD2,.,TRBV4-3,TRBJ2-7,CASSQESGLADYEQYF,TGCGCCAGCAGCCAAGAGAGTGGGCTAGCGGACTACGAGCAGTACTTC
TRBD2,.,TRBV13,TRBJ2-1,CASSLVGLAGRVNQFF,TGTGCCAGCAGCTTAGTGGGGCTAGCGGGTCGTGTAAACCAGTTCTTC
.,.,TRBV20-1,TRBJ1-2,CSARAMGGYTF,TGCAGTGCTAGAGCCATGGGGGGCTACACCTTC
.,.,TRBV10-3,TRBJ2-4,CAISERGEGPKNIQYF,TGTGCCATCAGTGAGAGGGGGGAAGGTCCCAAAAACATTCAGTACTTC
TRBD2,.,TRBV7-9,TRBJ2-3,CASSSSGGSTDTQYF,TGTGCCAGCAGCTCGAGCGGGGGGAGCACAGATACGCAGTATTTT
TRBD2,.,TRBV10-3,TRBJ2-3,CAISVSGLAGGPSDTQYF,TGTGCCATCAGTGTATCAGGACTAGCGGGGGGGCCGTCAGATACGCAGTATTTT
.,.,TRBV11-2,TRBJ2-1,CASSLANYNEQFF,TGTGCCAGCAGCTTAGCTAACTACAATGAGCAGTTCTTC
.,once,TRBV27,TRBJ2-3,CASSFRVGLRYTQYF,TGTGCCAGCAGTTTCAGGGTTGGCTTGAGGTATACGCAGTATTTT
TRBD2,few,TRBV4-1,TRBJ2-2,CASSLSGGAAGELFF,TGCGCCAGCAGCCTGTCCGGGGGGGCCGCCGGGGAGCTGTTTTTT
.,.,TRBV27,TRBJ2-7,CASSLLSTAGMTYEQYF,TGTGCCAGCAGTTTACTATCAACCGCCGGAATGACCTACGAGCAGTACTTC
TRBD1,.,TRBV4-3,TRBJ2-2,CASSRLREDRGTGELFF,TGCGCCAGCAGCCGACTTAGGGAGGACAGGGGAACCGGGGAGCTGTTTTTT
TRBD1,.,TRBV27,TRBJ2-1,CASSLLPQGSYNEQFF,TGTGCCAGCAGTTTACTCCCACAGGGGTCCTACAATGAGCAGTTCTTC
TRBD1,.,TRBV6-5,TRBJ2-3,CASSLGGADTQYF,TGTGCCAGCAGCTTAGGGGGCGCGGATACGCAGTATTTT
.,.,TRBV5-1,TRBJ2-3,CASSLPGTDTQYF,TGCGCCAGCAGTCTCCCTGGAACAGATACGCAGTATTTT
.,.,TRBV4-1,TRBJ2-7,CASSQGAGSYEQYF,TGCGCCAGCAGCCAAGGGGCCGGGAGCTACGAGCAGTACTTC
TRBD1,.,TRBV4-1,TRBJ2-7,CASSQSTGPPYEQYF,TGCGCCAGCAGCCAATCGACAGGGCCTCCCTACGAGCAGTACTTC
TRBD1,once,TRBV5-7,TRBJ1-5,CASRRTGARGQPQHF,TGTGCCAGCAGGAGGACAGGGGCCAGGGGGCAGCCCCAGCATTTT
.,.,TRBV7-9,TRBJ1-4,CASSDPEDRPEKLFF,TGTGCCAGCAGCGATCCAGAAGACAGGCCTGAAAAACTGTTTTTT
.,.,TRBV7-2,TRBJ2-2,CASSLLVPGGELFF,TGTGCCAGCAGCCTACTGGTCCCTGGTGGGGAGCTGTTTTTT
.,.,TRBV29-1,TRBJ2-2,CSVEENTGELFF,TGCAGCGTTGAAGAGAACACCGGGGAGCTGTTTTTT
.,.,TRBV15,TRBJ1-2,CATSRDRGNYGYTF,TGTGCCACCAGCAGAGACAGGGGTAACTATGGCTACACCTTC
TRBD1,.,TRBV5-1,TRBJ2-7,CASSSGQGFYEQYF,TGCGCCAGCAGCTCGGGACAGGGGTTCTACGAGCAGTACTTC
.,.,TRBV6-6,TRBJ1-5,CASNPSDDSINQPQHF,TGTGCCAGCAACCCCTCCGACGACAGTATCAATCAGCCCCAGCATTTT
TRBD2,.,TRBV9,TRBJ2-1,CASSVVSGGYNEQFF,TGTGCCAGCAGCGTAGTTAGCGGGGGATACAATGAGCAGTTCTTC
TRBD2,.,TRBV4-1,TRBJ2-6,CASSPRDYEYSGANVLTF,TGCGCCAGCAGCCCGCGGGACTACGAATACTCTGGGGCCAACGTCCTGACTTTC
.,few,TRBV29-1,TRBJ2-6,CSVEDSQGLSGANVLTF,TGCAGCGTTGAAGATTCGCAGGGTTTATCTGGGGCCAACGTCCTGACTTTC
.,once,TRBV9,TRBJ2-1,CASSVGEGDNEQFF,TGTGCCAGCAGCGTAGGTGAAGGTGACAATGAGCAGTTCTTC
TRBD2,few,TRBV29-1,TRBJ2-3,CSVEDHAPGLAGVITQYF,TGCAGCGTTGAAGATCACGCCCCGGGACTAGCGGGGGTTATTACGCAGTATTTT
.,.,TRBV6-1,TRBJ2-7,CASSEDWSYEQYF,TGTGCCAGCAGTGAAGATTGGAGCTACGAGCAGTACTTC
.,once,TRBV13,TRBJ1-6,CASSTQGTAYNSPLHF,TGTGCCAGCAGCACACAGGGTACTGCCTATAATTCACCCCTCCACTTT
.,.,TRBV5-1,TRBJ2-1,CASAEGGAYNEQFF,TGCGCCAGCGCGGAAGGCGGGGCTTACAATGAGCAGTTCTTC
.,.,TRBV10-2,TRBJ2-7,CASSEWGNEQYF,TGCGCCAGCAGTGAGTGGGGCAACGAGCAGTACTTC
.,.,TRBV29-1,TRBJ2-7,CSVVSRGISVEQYF,TGCAGCGTTGTCAGTCGTGGCATAAGTGTCGAGCAGTACTTC
.,.,TRBV25-1,TRBJ1-5,CASSDDSGASNQPQHF,TGTGCCAGCAGTGACGACAGCGGGGCTAGCAATCAGCCCCAGCATTTT
TRBD1,.,TRBV9,TRBJ1-1,CASSSGTGTEAFF,TGTGCCAGCAGCTCTGGGACAGGGACTGAAGCTTTCTTT
.,.,TRBV4-1,TRBJ2-5,CASSQDLGSRETQYF,TGCGCCAGCAGCCAAGATCTCGGTAGCCGAGAGACCCAGTACTTC
.,.,TRBV30,TRBJ2-7,CAWMGGYEQYF,TGTGCCTGGATGGGTGGATACGAGCAGTACTTC
TRBD2,few,TRBV29-1,TRBJ2-3,CSVNRLAGPRDTQYF,TGCAGCGTTAATCGACTAGCTGGGCCTCGGGATACGCAGTATTTT
.,.,TRBV7-9,TRBJ2-1,CASPTGDHYNEQFF,TGTGCCAGCCCTACGGGGGATCATTACAATGAGCAGTTCTTC
.,once,TRBV4-2,TRBJ1-5,CASSQGSNQPQHF,TGTGCCAGCAGCCAAGGTAGCAATCAGCCCCAGCATTTT
TRBD2,.,TRBV7-2,TRBJ2-7,CASSLLAGSYEQYF,TGTGCCAGCAGCTTACTAGCGGGTTCCTACGAGCAGTACTTC
.,.,TRBV7-2,TRBJ1-2,CASSHLPDIYGYTF,TGTGCCAGCAGCCATCTCCCGGACATTTATGGCTACACCTTC
TRBD2,.,TRBV6-1,TRBJ2-5,CASSERVSGGMGETQYF,TGTGCCAGCAGTGAACGGGTTAGCGGGGGGATGGGTGAGACCCAGTACTTC